These 20 T cell receptor beta chains were sequenced from one sample in a study of neurological immune-mediated disorders (dated by TCRdb to the late 2010s). Receptor libraries were prepared by 5' RACE. Data came from an Illumina HiSeq 2500. The public reads were run again by TCRdb, first through fastp at Q25 and then through MiXCR, and only productive beta chains were kept. CDR3 protein sequences are deduplicated, and each keeps its most common genes and DNA. The sample records about 59,000 distinct CDR3 sequences, approximately 25% of which are singletons. Together, the top ten hold about 4.9% of the sample. Per the publication, the time point label means: technical triplicate 2. Material for sequencing was PBMCs. Source of these receptors: a man aged 55 to 70 with HTLV-1-associated myelopathy (HAM/TSP).

V and J are TRBV5-6 and TRBJ2-6; no clear D gene. V was clipped by 0 bases and J by 4 bases, with 8 bases between them. This CDR3 region has 15 residues. CDR1 and CDR2 (germline): SGHDT, YYEEEE. The CDR3 nucleotides are TGTGCCAGCAGCTTGGAGGGTATCGGGGCCAACGTCCTGACTTTC. Encoded protein: CASSLEGIGANVLTF.

The sample holds many counts of this clonotype. The rearrangement links TRBV7-8 to TRBJ2-3, with D possibly matching TRBD1 (6 bases). The germline V gene has CDR1 SGHVS and CDR2 FQNEAQ. Trimming removed 4 bases at V and 2 bases at J, with 7 bases between. The CDR3 is 13 amino acids. CDR3 bases: TGTGCCAGCAGCTCAGGGGCCACAGATACGCAGTATTTT. Encoded protein: CASSSGATDTQYF.

This clonotype was recorded at least ten times. The rearrangement links TRBV6-5 to TRBJ1-1; 7 bases map to TRBD1. The CDR3 is made up of 13 amino acids. Germline assignment: CDR1 MNHEY and CDR2 SVGAGI. The J segment lost 12 bases and the V segment lost 0 bases, leaving 7 bases of the junction unmatched. CDR3 bases: TGTGCCAGCAGTTACTCAGCGGGACAGCAAACTTTCTTT. Protein sequence: CASSYSAGQQTFF.

In its sample, this clonotype was seen a few times. J is TRBJ2-7 and V is TRBV6-6, with D hard to call. The V gene's germline CDR1 is MNHNY and CDR2 SVGAGI (reference sequence). Trimming cost V 7 bases and J 2 bases, with 12 bases left between them. The CDR3 totals 13 residues. In DNA form, the CDR3 reads TGTGCCAGCATTAACACGGGTCCCTACGAGCAGTACTTC. It codes for CASINTGPYEQYF.

This chain links TRBV4-1 with TRBJ1-5; maybe TRBD1 (5 bases). The ends were cut back, 1 base at V and 7 bases at J, with 14 bases in the middle. Per germline, CDR1 MGHRA and CDR2 YSYEKL. The CDR3 is 15 residues long. CDR3 sequence: CASSQGDGGGQPQHF. The CDR3 DNA reads TGCGCCAGCAGCCAAGGCGATGGGGGTGGGCAGCCCCAGCATTTT.

This clonotype was recorded many times. This sequence joins TRBV29-1 and TRBJ2-5; 7 bases fit TRBD2. J was trimmed by 7 bases and V by 5 bases; bases with no gene match: 4. The CDR3 contains 11 residues. The V gene's germline CDR1 is SQVTM and CDR2 ANQGSEA. Written as DNA, the CDR3 is TGCAGCGTTCGGACGGGGGGGACCCAGTACTTC. As protein: CSVRTGGTQYF.

This clonotype was counted at least ten times. V is TRBV29-1 and J is TRBJ2-3, with TRBD2 matching over 11 bases. Germline values: CDR1 SQVTM, CDR2 ANQGSEA. This CDR3 is 16 amino acids long. Trimming took 6 bases from V and 0 from J; bases not matched to a gene: 8. CDR3 residues: CSVTGGTSGSTDTQYF. The CDR3 DNA follows: TGCAGCGTCACCGGAGGGACTAGCGGAAGCACAGATACGCAGTATTTT.

In this sample, this clonotype turned up many times. This CDR3 reads CSAPSLARSSYNEQFF. CDR3 in DNA: TGCAGTGCACCTTCTCTAGCGCGAAGCTCCTACAATGAGCAGTTCTTC. The chain is built from TRBV20-1 and TRBJ2-1; D may be TRBD2 (6 bases). The CDR3 is made up of 16 amino acids. Germline lookup yields CDR1 DFQATT and CDR2 SNEGSKA (reference sequence). V gave up 6 bases and J gave up 0 bases, with 18 bases separating them.

This clonotype was counted many times. This sequence joins TRBV20-1 and TRBJ2-1; 9 bases map to TRBD2. Germline V CDR1 and CDR2: DFQATT, SNEGSKA (reference sequence). The CDR3 extends over 16 amino acids. V was pared by 6 bases and J by 10 bases, with 19 bases of the junction left unmatched. The CDR3, as DNA: TGCAGTGCCGGGGCCGAGGAGGCGGGAGGGTTTGGAGAGCAGTTCTTC. It codes for CSAGAEEAGGFGEQFF.

This clonotype was seen many times. The chain uses TRBV15 and TRBJ2-7, with a possible D match to TRBD1 (5 bases). V shed 0 bases and J shed 3 bases, with 12 bases lying between them. The V gene's germline CDR1 is LNHNV and CDR2 YYDKDF (reference sequence). There are 15 residues in the CDR3. CDR3 residues: CATSRDLGHLYEQYF. The CDR3 DNA is TGTGCCACCAGCAGAGATCTGGGGCATCTCTACGAGCAGTACTTC.

This clonotype has a count of ten or more. The chain uses TRBV3-1 and TRBJ2-7, with D perhaps matching TRBD2 (6 bases). The ends were cut back, 1 base at V and 0 bases at J, with 13 bases in the middle. The CDR3 runs 16 residues. Germline assignment: CDR1 LGHDT and CDR2 YNNKEL (reference sequence). The CDR3 sequence: CASSQGGLLSSYEQYF. Written as DNA, the CDR3 is TGTGCCAGCAGCCAAGGGGGACTCCTAAGCTCCTACGAGCAGTACTTC.

The V and J genes are TRBV7-6 and TRBJ2-1; D possibly corresponds to TRBD2 (6 bases). Trimming took 4 bases from V and 5 from J, leaving 12 bases between them. This CDR3 spans 14 amino acids. The germline gives CDR1 SGHVS, CDR2 FNYEAQ. The CDR3 sequence is CASSYSGADNEQFF. In DNA form, the CDR3 reads TGTGCCAGCAGCTATAGCGGCGCTGACAATGAGCAGTTCTTC.

The sample holds many counts of this clonotype. The gene calls are TRBV6-5 and TRBJ1-1; the match to TRBD1 covers 7 bases. Germline V gene data show CDR1 as MNHEY and CDR2 as SVGAGI. V dropped 4 bases and J dropped 0; count of bases not matched to a gene: 14. This CDR3 is 18 amino acids long. The CDR3 is CASSSTRTGLAMNTEAFF. CDR3 coding DNA: TGTGCCAGCAGTTCGACCAGGACAGGCCTAGCCATGAACACTGAAGCTTTCTTT.

The J gene is TRBJ1-5, the V gene TRBV19; 7 nucleotides line up with TRBD1. The V gene end was trimmed by 4 bases and the J gene end by 6 bases; junction bases not matched to a gene: 6. The CDR3 loop spans 14 amino acids. Germline lookup yields CDR1 LNHDA and CDR2 SQIVND (reference sequence). Written as DNA, the CDR3 is TGTGCCAGTAGTAGTTACGGGACAGCTCAGCCCCAGCATTTT. Protein product: CASSSYGTAQPQHF.

This clonotype was found many times. The gene calls are TRBV5-1 and TRBJ2-7, with D uncertain. Germline assignment: CDR1 SGHRS and CDR2 YFSETQ. This CDR3 is built from 15 residues. Trimming left V 4 bases short and J 3 bases short, with 17 bases between. The CDR3 DNA is TGCGCCAGCAGCCCCGACTCTAACCCGGGCTACGAGCAGTACTTC. Translated, it gives CASSPDSNPGYEQYF.

There are many counts of this clonotype. The V gene is TRBV10-3, the J gene TRBJ1-2, with unresolved D. V dropped 3 bases and J dropped 6 bases, with 11 bases sitting between them. The germline V gene has CDR1 ENHRY and CDR2 SYGVKD. The CDR3 sequence is 13 residues long. The CDR3 here is CAISDPKSNGYTF. In nucleotides, the CDR3 is TGTGCCATCAGTGATCCCAAATCCAATGGCTACACCTTC.

This clonotype has ten or more counts. A junction end diverges from the germline sequence, so it may reflect a read error. The chain carries TRBV20-1 and TRBJ1-2; weak D call: TRBD1 (6 bases). Germline CDR1 and CDR2: DFQATT and SNEGSKA (reference sequence). The CDR3 runs 14 residues. The CDR3 here is CSRRDSTGADGYTF. The CDR3 bases are TGTAGCAGACGTGATTCGACGGGGGCGGATGGCTACACCTTC.

The chain combines TRBV7-9 with TRBJ1-1; D ambiguous. The CDR3 runs 13 residues. Germline assignment: CDR1 SEHNR and CDR2 FQNEAQ (reference sequence). V was cut by 1 base and J by 0 bases, with 3 bases left in between. The CDR3 DNA reads TGTGCCAGCAGCTTAGATATGAACACTGAAGCTTTCTTT. Translated, it gives CASSLDMNTEAFF.

The genes are TRBV4-1 and TRBJ2-1; TRBD2 matches at 9 bases. In germline, CDR1 is MGHRA, CDR2 YSYEKL. The CDR3 loop spans 21 amino acids. With 0 bases clipped from V and 0 bases from J, the junction kept 15 bases outside the gene matches. CDR3: CASSQDRSGGRARNSYNEQFF. CDR3 DNA sequence: TGCGCCAGCAGCCAAGATCGCTCGGGCGGGAGGGCCCGAAACTCCTACAATGAGCAGTTCTTC.

At least ten counts were recorded for this clonotype. The chain carries TRBV11-3 and TRBJ1-1; 7 positions match TRBD1. Germline V gives CDR1 SGHNT, CDR2 YENEEA. The CDR3 contains 13 residues. Trimming took 5 bases from V and 6 from J; bases not matched to a gene: 6. The CDR3: CASSPRDSPEAFF. Here the CDR3 DNA reads TGTGCCAGCAGCCCCCGGGACAGCCCTGAAGCTTTCTTT. Using reference TRBV11-3 and TRBJ1-1 for the parts outside the CDR3, the full variable domain is EAGVVQSPRYKIIEKKQPVAFWCNPISGHNTLYWYLQNLGQGPELLIRYENEEAVDDSQLPKDRFSAERLKGVDSTLKIQPAELGDSAVYLCASSPRDSPEAFFGQGTRLTVV.